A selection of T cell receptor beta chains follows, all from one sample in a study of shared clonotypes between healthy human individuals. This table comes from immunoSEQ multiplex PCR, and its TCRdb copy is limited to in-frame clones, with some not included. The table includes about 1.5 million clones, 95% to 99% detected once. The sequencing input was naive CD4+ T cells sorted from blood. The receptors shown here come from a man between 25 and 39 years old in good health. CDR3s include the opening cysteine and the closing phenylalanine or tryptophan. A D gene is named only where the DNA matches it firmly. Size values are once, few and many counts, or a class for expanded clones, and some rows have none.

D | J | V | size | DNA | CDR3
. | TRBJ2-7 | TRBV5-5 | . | TGTGCCAGCACCCCAGGGAGCTCCTACGAGCAGTACTTC | CASTPGSSYEQYF
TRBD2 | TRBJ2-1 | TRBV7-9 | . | TGTGCCAGCAGCTTAGGGGCTAGCGGGATTGATGAGCAGTTCTTC | CASSLGASGIDEQFF
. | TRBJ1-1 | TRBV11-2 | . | TGTGCCAGCAGCCGAGAGCGGACTCTTGAAGCTTTCTTT | CASSRERTLEAFF
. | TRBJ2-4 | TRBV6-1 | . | TGTGCCAGCAGTGAACTAGGGTCGGGGACCAAAAACATTCAGTACTTC | CASSELGSGTKNIQYF
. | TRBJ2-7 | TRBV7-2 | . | TGTGCCAGCAGTCGAATGGTCGGGACCTACGAGCAGTACTTC | CASSRMVGTYEQYF
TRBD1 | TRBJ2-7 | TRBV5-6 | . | TGTGCCAGCAGCCGGACAGGGGGCTTTTTCTACGAGCAGTACTTC | CASSRTGGFFYEQYF
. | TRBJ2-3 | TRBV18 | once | TGTGCCAGCTCATTCGTGGCGGAGGGCACAGATACGCAGTATTTT | CASSFVAEGTDTQYF
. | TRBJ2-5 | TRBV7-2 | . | TGTGCCAGCAGCTTACAGGGGGGGGTCCAAGAGACCCAGTACTTC | CASSLQGGVQETQYF
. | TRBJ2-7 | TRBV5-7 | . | TGTGCCAGCAGCTTGGCCGTGGTAAACGGCCACGAGCAGTACTTC | CASSLAVVNGHEQYF
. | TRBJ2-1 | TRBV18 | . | TGTGCCAGCTCACCAGAAACCGGGCATTCCTACAATGAGCAGTTCTTC | CASSPETGHSYNEQFF
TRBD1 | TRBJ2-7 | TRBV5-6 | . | TGTGCCAGCAGCTTGGTCCCGGGACAGGGTACCCACGAGCAGTACTTC | CASSLVPGQGTHEQYF
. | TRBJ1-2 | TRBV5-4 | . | TGTGCCAGCAGCCGAGGGGCCCCCGGGATGGAAGGCTACACCTTC | CASSRGAPGMEGYTF
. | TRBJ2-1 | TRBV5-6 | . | TGTGCCAGCAGCTTGGTTCCAACCGACAATGAGCAGTTCTTC | CASSLVPTDNEQFF
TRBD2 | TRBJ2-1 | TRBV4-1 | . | TGCGCCAGCAGCCAAGATCCCCGGGCTAGCGGGAGGGCCAATGAGCAGTTCTTC | CASSQDPRASGRANEQFF
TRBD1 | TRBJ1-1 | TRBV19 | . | TGTGCCAGTAGTCCCTGGGACAGCCCGGCGGCTTTCTTT | CASSPWDSPAAFF
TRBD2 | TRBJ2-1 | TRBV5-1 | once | TGCGCCAGCAGCTCCCAACTAGCGGGAGGTAGTCATGAGCAGTTCTTC | CASSSQLAGGSHEQFF
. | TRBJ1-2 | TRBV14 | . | TGTGCCAGCAGCCACAGCAACTATGGCTACACCTTC | CASSHSNYGYTF
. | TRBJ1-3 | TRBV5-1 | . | TGCGCCAGCAGCGAGGGCGCTGGTGGAAACACCATATATTTT | CASSEGAGGNTIYF
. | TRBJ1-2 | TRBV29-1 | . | TGCAGCGTTCGGGCGGATTATGGCTACACCTTC | CSVRADYGYTF
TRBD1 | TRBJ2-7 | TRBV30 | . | TGTGCCTGGAGTAGACAGGGGAGAACCTACGAGCAGTACTTC | CAWSRQGRTYEQYF
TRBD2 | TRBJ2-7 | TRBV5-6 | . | TGTGCCAGCAGCTCCCTAGCGGGTAGGGACCTACGTGTAGAGCAGTACTTC | CASSSLAGRDLRVEQYF
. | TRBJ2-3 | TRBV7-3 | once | TGTGCCAGCAGCTTCAAGTCCCCCACAGATACGCAGTATTTT | CASSFKSPTDTQYF
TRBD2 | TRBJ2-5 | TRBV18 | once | TGTGCCAGCTCACAGGGACTAGCGGGCTTTGAGACCCAGTACTTC | CASSQGLAGFETQYF
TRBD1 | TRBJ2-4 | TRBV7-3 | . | TGTGCCAGCAGCCACAACGGACAGGGGGCTCGTAACATTCAGTACTTC | CASSHNGQGARNIQYF
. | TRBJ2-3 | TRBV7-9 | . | TGTGCCAGCAGCCAAGACCGGGAGCCACTCACAGATACGCAGTATTTT | CASSQDREPLTDTQYF
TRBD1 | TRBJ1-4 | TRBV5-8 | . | TGTGCCAGCAGCCGTCCGATCGGACAGGCTCTTGGACGCGGTGAAAAACTGTTTTTT | CASSRPIGQALGRGEKLFF